This is a list of T cell receptor beta chains from one sample in a study of cytomegalovirus exposure and HLA in healthy donors. The protocol was immunoSEQ multiplex PCR, while the TCRdb copy is restricted to in-frame clones and leaves out a portion. The sample contains about 200,000 clones, approximately 87% of which appear only once. The sequenced material came from PBMCs. These receptors were obtained from a woman aged 18-29 years in good health and CMV-seronegative. The CDR3 runs from the conserved cysteine through the conserved F or W. Size values are once, few and many counts, or a class for expanded clones, and some rows have none.

CDR3 protein	V gene	J gene	clone size
CASGGGPVEQYF	TRBV27	TRBJ2-7	.
CASSTGLLNTEAFF	TRBV5-1	TRBJ1-1	.
CASSPPTGVSYEQYF	TRBV18	TRBJ2-7	.
CASSPDSKLGYTF	TRBV18	TRBJ1-2	few
CASHRLAGGSSYNEQFF	TRBV5-1	TRBJ2-1	.
CASRDGRLNTEAFF	TRBV19	TRBJ1-1	.
CAISPQENQPQHF	TRBV10-3	TRBJ1-5	few
CSVETGVGYGYTF	TRBV29-1	TRBJ1-2	.
CASSLKGARGQPQHF	TRBV28	TRBJ1-5	.
CASSRSYTGASRNTIYF	TRBV28	TRBJ1-3	few
CATKTGEAREQYF	TRBV27	TRBJ2-7	.
CASSLDRRYGYTF	TRBV28	TRBJ1-2	.
CSGQGGNEQFF	TRBV29-1	TRBJ2-1	.
CASSPRLGGTEAFF	TRBV5-6	TRBJ1-1	.
CASSTKREVAHEQYF	TRBV4-2	TRBJ2-7	.
CASSFTGGPSYEQYF	TRBV5-1	TRBJ2-7	.
CASSEFGVLNTEAFF	TRBV6-1	TRBJ1-1	.
CASSDPGQGGYEQYF	TRBV28	TRBJ2-7	.
CASSLLAGGVGTGELFF	TRBV27	TRBJ2-2	.
CAISTVGQGAYGYTF	TRBV10-3	TRBJ1-2	.
CASSLASFGTQYF	TRBV6-1	TRBJ2-5	.
CASSLGGPSNTEAFF	TRBV5-1	TRBJ1-1	.
CASSVSGGTDTQYF	TRBV2	TRBJ2-3	.
CASSEGWGDQPQHF	TRBV5-1	TRBJ1-5	.
CASSLVQANTGELFF	TRBV7-8	TRBJ2-2	.
CASSPLQSGEQYF	TRBV28	TRBJ2-7	.
CASSLGRPYGYTF	TRBV7-9	TRBJ1-2	.
CASSPTRNSNQPQHF	TRBV27	TRBJ1-5	few
CASSDRVAGNTIYF	TRBV6-5	TRBJ1-3	once
CASSLTGTGGRDTQYF	TRBV5-1	TRBJ2-3	.
CASVGQGKPNEKLFF	TRBV6-1	TRBJ1-4	.
CASGSTGLTSNQPQHF	TRBV12-5	TRBJ1-5	once
CASGGMAGAYEQYF	TRBV11-1	TRBJ2-7	.
CASSSSGTSGRSGYEQYF	TRBV28	TRBJ2-7	.
CASSLEARTGGGPEAFF	TRBV5-6	TRBJ1-1	.